A selection of T cell receptor beta chains follows, all from one sample in a study of blood T cell repertoires in COVID-19. TCRdb keeps only in-frame clones here, not all; method: immunoSEQ multiplex PCR. This repertoire shows about 280,000 clones, around 85% found once; its top ten account for about 1.9%. Sequences were obtained from peripheral blood. The receptors were gathered from a woman in her 30s who had recovered from COVID-19. Each CDR3 is given with its conserved first and last residue. D genes are given only for firm matches. A row's size may be missing; if present it is once, few, many or a size class.

>NA|TRBJ2-7|TRBV6-5|12|NA
CAAWGDSYEQYF
TGTGCCGCCTGGGGGGACAGCTACGAGCAGTACTTC
>NA|TRBJ2-3|TRBV5-6|15|NA
CASSTDGGRPDTQYF
TGTGCCAGCAGCACGGATGGTGGGCGCCCAGATACGCAGTATTTT
>NA|TRBJ1-2|TRBV4-2|15|NA
CASSQDYRENYGYTF
TGTGCCAGCAGCCAAGACTACAGGGAGAACTATGGCTACACCTTC
>NA|TRBJ2-7|TRBV28|19|TRBD1
CASSLPQKIDREDSYEQYF
TGTGCCAGCAGTTTACCGCAAAAAATAGACAGGGAAGATTCCTACGAGCAGTACTTC
>few|TRBJ1-1|TRBV27|14|NA
CASSSIDRGTEAFF
TGTGCCAGCAGTTCGATAGACAGAGGAACTGAAGCTTTCTTT
>once|TRBJ2-1|TRBV19|16|TRBD2
CASSSEREKRYNEQFF
TGTGCCAGTAGTTCCGAGCGGGAGAAGAGATACAATGAGCAGTTCTTC
>NA|TRBJ2-7|TRBV11-3|16|TRBD1
CASSTSKPGQTYEQYF
TGTGCCAGCAGCACTAGTAAGCCGGGACAGACCTACGAGCAGTACTTC
>NA|TRBJ1-1|TRBV7-8|15|TRBD1
CASSFWTGLNTEAFF
TGTGCCAGCAGCTTCTGGACAGGCCTGAACACTGAAGCTTTCTTT
>NA|TRBJ1-1|TRBV3-1/TRBV3-2|14|TRBD1
CASSQGQGLTEAFF
TGTGCCAGCAGCCAGGGACAGGGCCTCACTGAAGCTTTCTTT
>NA|TRBJ1-2|TRBV5-6|13|NA
CASSLGSTDGYTF
TGTGCCAGCAGCTTGGGTTCTACAGATGGCTACACCTTC
>NA|TRBJ2-7|TRBV7-9|12|NA
CASSPWGDFAAF
TGTGCCAGCAGCCCCTGGGGGGACTTCGCCGCCTTC
>NA|TRBJ2-7|TRBV28|12|NA
CASSLSLYEQYF
TGTGCCAGCAGTTTATCCCTCTACGAGCAGTACTTC
>NA|TRBJ2-1|TRBV27|14|TRBD2
CASSFTGGPNEQFF
TGTGCCAGCAGTTTTACGGGAGGGCCGAATGAGCAGTTCTTC
>NA|TRBJ1-4|TRBV29-1|13|TRBD1
CSVSGGGGEKLFF
TGCAGCGTTTCAGGGGGCGGTGGGGAAAAACTGTTTTTT
>NA|TRBJ2-7|TRBV7-6|14|NA
CASSRQGSGYEQYF
TGTGCCAGCAGCCGGCAGGGGTCTGGCTACGAGCAGTACTTC
>NA|TRBJ2-3|TRBV5-8|16|NA
CASSLLTGASTDTQYF
TGTGCCAGCAGCCTCCTGACAGGAGCAAGTACAGATACGCAGTATTTT
>NA|TRBJ2-4|TRBV5-1|14|NA
CASSLGGPKNIQYF
TGCGCCAGCAGCTTGGGGGGCCCCAAAAACATTCAGTACTTC
>NA|TRBJ2-3|TRBV6-6|15|NA
CASRSQGLGTDTQYF
TGTGCCAGCAGGTCCCAGGGGTTAGGCACAGATACGCAGTATTTT
>once|TRBJ1-5|TRBV30|15|NA
CAWSAGTNSNQPQHF
TGTGCCTGGAGCGCCGGGACAAATAGCAATCAGCCCCAGCATTTT
>NA|TRBJ2-7|TRBV11-2|17|TRBD2
CASSLSPSGRALGEQYF
TGTGCCAGCAGCTTAAGTCCTAGCGGGAGGGCCCTTGGAGAGCAGTACTTC